The 9 T cell receptor beta chains below come from one sample, sequenced in a study of CD8+CD57+ T cells in acquired aplastic anemia. Profiling of TCR beta VDJ combinations and CDR3 sequences used genomic DNA as template. Via MiXCR, TCRdb re-called the reads, giving one row per CDR3 protein. The sample has about 160,000 distinct CDR3 sequences, approximately 43% seen once. Sequenced material: sorted CD4+, CD8+, or CD8+CD57+ T cells (not recorded which) from PBMCs. The receptors here all came from a human donor in good health.

This clonotype was seen ten or more times. The chain uses TRBV11-2 and TRBJ2-7, with 8 positions matching TRBD1. Germline V gene lookup returns CDR1 SGHAT and CDR2 FQNNGV. The ends lost 5 bases at V and 3 bases at J; junction bases unmatched: 9. The CDR3 consists of 15 residues. This CDR3 reads CASSKGQGPFYEQYF. The CDR3, as DNA: TGTGCCAGCAGCAAAGGACAGGGACCGTTCTACGAGCAGTACTTC.

This clonotype was seen many times. The chain is built from TRBV12-3 or TRBV12-4 and TRBJ2-1; no firm D call. This CDR3 spans 11 amino acids. V was clipped by 3 bases and J by 8 bases, with 5 bases between them. For the CDR3, the DNA is TGTGCCAGCAGTTTTGTCGATGAGCAGTTCTTC. It is translated as CASSFVDEQFF.

The rearrangement uses TRBV20-1 and TRBJ2-3; 8 positions agree with TRBD2. J was trimmed by 4 bases and V by 4 bases; bases with no gene match: 10. The CDR3 sequence is 15 residues long. Germline-derived CDR1 and CDR2 are DFQATT and SNEGSKA (reference sequence). DNA for the CDR3: TGCAGTGCTACCGTTGGGTCGGGGGGGCCAGATACGCAGTATTTT. Its protein product is CSATVGSGGPDTQYF.

This clonotype was picked up many times. This chain uses TRBV10-3 with TRBJ2-7; either TRBD1 or TRBD2 may supply D (5 bases each). Deletions cut 8 bases from V and 0 bases from J, with 23 bases between. This CDR3 has 17 amino acids. Germline V CDR1 and CDR2: ENHRY, SYGVKD. This CDR3 reads CAIYGQGPRSGSYEQYF. The CDR3, as DNA: TGTGCCATCTATGGGCAGGGCCCTAGGAGCGGCTCCTACGAGCAGTACTTC.

This clonotype was seen repeatedly, ten times or more. The chain carries TRBV19 and TRBJ2-1; weak D call: TRBD2 (5 bases). V lost 3 bases to trimming and J lost 9 bases, with 18 bases between them. Germline CDR1 and CDR2: LNHDA and SQIVND (reference sequence). CDR3 length: 15 residues. CDR3 sequence (DNA): TGTGCCAGTAGTATCGTGATAGCGTCCCAAAGTGAGCAGTTCTTC. This encodes CASSIVIASQSEQFF.

In its sample, this clonotype was seen a few times. The CDR3 nucleotides are TGTGCCAGTAGGTGGGACAGGGACACCGGGGAGCTGTTTTTT. It specifies CASRWDRDTGELFF. The chain recombines TRBV19 with TRBJ2-2; the match to TRBD1 covers 9 bases. Unmatched junction bases numbered 2, after V lost 6 bases and J lost 3 bases. This CDR3 spans 14 amino acids. Germline values: CDR1 LNHDA, CDR2 SQIVND (reference sequence). Full variable domain (missing parts from reference TRBV19 and TRBJ2-2): DGGITQSPKYLFRKEGQNVTLSCEQNLNHDAMYWYRQDPGQGLRLIYYSQIVNDFQKGDIAEGYSVSREKKESFPLTVTSAQKNPTAFYLCASRWDRDTGELFFGEGSRLTVL.

The V gene is TRBV25-1, the J gene TRBJ1-4; 8 bases align to TRBD1. CDR3 length equals 14 residues. Germline assignment: CDR1 MGHDK and CDR2 SYGVNS. Trimming cost V 6 bases and J 1 base; bases outside gene matches: 1. CDR3 loop: CASRDRETNEKLFF. For the CDR3, the DNA is TGTGCCAGCAGGGACAGGGAAACTAATGAAAAACTGTTTTTT.

In this sample, this clonotype turned up many times. This chain links TRBV11-2 with TRBJ2-7; a possible D gene is TRBD1 (6 bases). V was shortened by 5 bases and J by 4 bases, with 15 bases between the two germline ends. The CDR3 totals 14 residues. Germline CDR1 reads SGHAT; CDR2 reads FQNNGV. CDR3 sequence (DNA): TGTGCCAGCAGCCCAACCAGGGGTTTGTACGAGCAGTACTTC. This codes for CASSPTRGLYEQYF. Full variable domain (rest looked up from reference TRBV11-2 and TRBJ2-7): EAGVAQSPRYKIIEKRQSVAFWCNPISGHATLYWYQQILGQGPKLLIQFQNNGVVDDSQLPKDRFSAERLKGVDSTLKIQPAKLEDSAVYLCASSPTRGLYEQYFGPGTRLTVT.

This clonotype occurred many times. The chain combines TRBV14 with TRBJ1-4; D is possibly TRBD1 (5 bases). CDR1 and CDR2 (germline): SGHDN, FVKESK. This CDR3 comprises 16 residues. V gave up 5 bases and J gave up 0 bases, with 13 bases separating them. DNA of the CDR3: TGTGCCAGCAGCTCAGCGGACATCACAACTAATGAAAAACTGTTTTTT. Translation: CASSSADITTNEKLFF. The entire variable domain, with the rest obtained from reference TRBV14 and TRBJ1-4, is as follows: EAGVTQFPSHSVIEKGQTVTLRCDPISGHDNLYWYRRVMGKEIKFLLHFVKESKQDESGMPNNRFLAERTGGTYSTLKVQPAELEDSGVYFCASSSADITTNEKLFFGSGTQLSVL.